One and the same sample provided the 10 T cell receptor beta chains below, sequenced in a study of T cells in Graves' hyperthyroidism and ophthalmopathy. Amplified regions were TCR beta CDR3 sequences from RNA transcripts. TCR CDR3 regions were first amplified by RT-PCR with HTBI primers. TCRdb used MiXCR to reprocess the multiplex PCR reads, holding one entry per CDR3 protein. The table shows about 610,000 distinct CDR3 sequences, with 15% to 20% occurring only once. The sequenced material came from blood. The receptors originated from a woman aged 40 to 55 with Graves' ophthalmopathy.

The chain carries TRBV6-2 or TRBV6-3 and TRBJ1-6; D is undetermined. The CDR3 sequence is 16 residues long. V lost 5 bases and J lost 6, with 17 bases in between. Germline CDR1 reads MNHEY; CDR2 reads SVGEGT. The CDR3: CASSHYLGEGNSPLHF. The CDR3 nucleotides read TGTGCCAGCAGTCACTACCTCGGAGAGGGTAATTCACCCCTCCACTTT.

The chain joins TRBV18 to TRBJ1-2, with 7 bases aligning to TRBD1. V gave up 3 bases and J gave up 8 bases; unmatched junction bases: 6. Germline lookup yields CDR1 KGHSH and CDR2 LQKENI. The length of the CDR3 is 13 residues. CDR3 loop: CASSPQTGQGYTF. The CDR3 nucleotides are TGTGCCAGCTCACCGCAGACAGGGCAAGGCTACACCTTC. Full variable domain (remainder filled in from reference TRBV18 and TRBJ1-2): NAGVMQNPRHLVRRRGQEARLRCSPMKGHSHVYWYRQLPEEGLKFMVYLQKENIIDESGMPKERFSAEFPKEGPSILRIQQVVRGDSAAYFCASSPQTGQGYTFGSGTRLTVV.

This clonotype was observed at least ten times. The rearrangement uses TRBV20-1 and TRBJ1-2; possible D gene TRBD1, 5 bases. V lost 5 bases and J lost 6, with 22 bases in between. In germline, CDR1 is DFQATT, CDR2 SNEGSKA (reference sequence). This CDR3 spans 15 amino acids. CDR3 sequence: CSAPTLDSIDDGYTF. CDR3 DNA sequence: TGCAGTGCTCCAACCTTAGACAGTATTGACGATGGCTACACCTTC.

This clonotype was seen only a few times. The gene calls are TRBV19 and TRBJ2-1; TRBD1 matches 7 bases. CDR1 and CDR2 (germline): LNHDA, SQIVND (reference sequence). The CDR3 is 11 amino acids. Unmatched junction bases numbered 0, after V lost 3 bases and J lost 10 bases. CDR3 nucleotides: TGTGCCAGTAGTATGGGACAGGAGCAGTTCTTC. It translates to CASSMGQEQFF.

There are many counts of this clonotype. This chain connects TRBV5-1 to TRBJ2-1, with 7 bases lining up with TRBD2. The CDR3 extends over 15 amino acids. V shed 0 bases and J 5 bases; nucleotides not matched to a gene: 5. Germline CDR1 SGHRS, CDR2 YFSETQ. The CDR3 loop is CASSLVSGFDNEQFF. In DNA, the CDR3 is TGCGCCAGCAGCTTGGTTAGCGGGTTTGACAATGAGCAGTTCTTC. The full variable domain, in which reference TRBV5-1 and TRBJ2-1 provide the parts outside the CDR3, is KAGVTQTPRYLIKTRGQQVTLSCSPISGHRSVSWYQQTPGQGLQFLFEYFSETQRNKGNFPGRFSGRQFSNSRSEMNVSTLELGDSALYLCASSLVSGFDNEQFFGPGTRLTVL.

This clonotype was seen a few times. Relative to the germline gene, one junction end is altered; a read error may explain this. V usage is TRBV7-2 and J usage is TRBJ2-2; 7 bases agree with TRBD2. This CDR3 is 15 amino acids long. Germline CDR1 is SGHTA and CDR2 is FQGNSA. The CDR3 is CASSSSGLNTGELLF. The CDR3 nucleotides read TGTGCCAGCAGCTCTAGCGGACTTAACACCGGGGAGCTGCTTTTT.

This rearrangement joins TRBV10-3 to TRBJ1-1, with D possibly being TRBD1 (6 bases). Trimming took off 3 bases at V and 1 base at J, with 9 bases between the two ends. The CDR3 totals 14 residues. Germline CDR1 reads ENHRY; CDR2 reads SYGVKD. The CDR3 DNA reads as TGTGCCATCAGTGATAGGGGGGGGAACACTGAAGCTTTCTTT. It codes for CAISDRGGNTEAFF.

This clonotype was observed many times. The chain links TRBV28 to TRBJ1-5; perhaps TRBD1 as D (5 bases). This CDR3 is 15 amino acids long. CDR1 and CDR2 (germline): MDHEN, SYDVKM. V dropped 6 bases and J dropped 9 bases, with 21 bases sitting between them. The CDR3 is CASSATGPGNWPQHF. The CDR3 DNA follows: TGTGCCAGCAGCGCGACGGGACCGGGGAATTGGCCCCAGCATTTT.

This clonotype has ten or more counts. The chain recombines TRBV28 with TRBJ1-1; maybe TRBD1 (5 bases). CDR3 length: 13 amino acids. Germline values: CDR1 MDHEN, CDR2 SYDVKM. V gave up 6 bases and J gave up 8 bases, with 16 bases separating them. CDR3 nucleotide sequence: TGTGCCAGCAGGAATCCGCACAGGAACGAAGCTTTCTTT. This encodes CASRNPHRNEAFF. Drawing the rest from reference TRBV28 and TRBJ1-1, the complete variable domain is DVKVTQSSRYLVKRTGEKVFLECVQDMDHENMFWYRQDPGLGLRLIYFSYDVKMKEKGDIPEGYSVSREKKERFSLILESASTNQTSMYLCASRNPHRNEAFFGQGTRLTVV.

The rearrangement links TRBV29-1 to TRBJ1-1, with 9 bases fitting TRBD1. The V and J ends lost 6 bases and 4 bases, in that order; junction bases with no gene match: 9. The CDR3 is 14 amino acids. The V gene's germline CDR1 is SQVTM and CDR2 ANQGSEA. CDR3 coding DNA: TGCAGCGTCGTCAAACAGGGGGCGGTCACTGAAGCTTTCTTT. It is translated as CSVVKQGAVTEAFF.